This T cell receptor (beta chain) was sequenced for a study of shared clonotypes between healthy human individuals. Only Caucasian adults living in Nashville, Tennessee made up the donor group. Memory CD4+ cells were the fraction left after CD45RA+ naive selection. Genomic DNA from each subset was divided evenly over several immunoSEQ plates. Per sorted-subset replicate PCR, input was roughly 200 ng DNA, representing around 29,000 T cell genomes. The repertoire was sequenced with immunoSEQ multiplex PCR; TCRdb's copy has only in-frame clones and lacks some. The sample contains some 680,000 clones, 60% to 75% of which appear only once. Germline V gene data show CDR1 as MDHEN and CDR2 as SYDVKM. J was trimmed by 1 base and V by 7 bases; bases with no gene match: 6. CDR3 length: 14 residues.

This receptor was obtained from a woman aged 25 to 39 in good health. The specimen sequenced was memory CD4+ T cells sorted from blood. Subset: CD45RA-negative fraction. The V and J genes are TRBV28 and TRBJ1-1; TRBD1 aligns across 7 bases. The CDR3: CASTSTGWNTEAFF. In DNA form, the CDR3 reads TGTGCCAGCACCTCGACAGGGTGGAACACTGAAGCTTTCTTT.